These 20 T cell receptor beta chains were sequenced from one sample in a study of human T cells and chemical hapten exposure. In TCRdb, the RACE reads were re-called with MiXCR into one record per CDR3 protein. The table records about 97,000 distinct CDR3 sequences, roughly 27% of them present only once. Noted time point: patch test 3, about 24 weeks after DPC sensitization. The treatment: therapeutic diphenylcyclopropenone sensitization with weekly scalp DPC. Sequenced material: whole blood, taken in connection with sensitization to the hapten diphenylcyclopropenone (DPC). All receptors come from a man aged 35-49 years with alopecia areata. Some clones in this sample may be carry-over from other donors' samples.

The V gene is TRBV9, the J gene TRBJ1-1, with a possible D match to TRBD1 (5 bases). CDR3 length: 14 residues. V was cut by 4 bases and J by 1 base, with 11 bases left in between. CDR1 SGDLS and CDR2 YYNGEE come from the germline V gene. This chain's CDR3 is CASSPRQPNTEAFF. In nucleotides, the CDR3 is TGTGCCAGCAGCCCCAGACAGCCGAACACTGAAGCTTTCTTT.

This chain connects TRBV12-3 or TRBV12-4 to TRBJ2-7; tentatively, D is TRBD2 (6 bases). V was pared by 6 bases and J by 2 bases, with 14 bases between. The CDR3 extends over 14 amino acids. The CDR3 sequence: CASSERVPPYEQYF. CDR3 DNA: TGTGCCAGCAGCGAGCGGGTGCCCCCCTACGAGCAGTACTTC.

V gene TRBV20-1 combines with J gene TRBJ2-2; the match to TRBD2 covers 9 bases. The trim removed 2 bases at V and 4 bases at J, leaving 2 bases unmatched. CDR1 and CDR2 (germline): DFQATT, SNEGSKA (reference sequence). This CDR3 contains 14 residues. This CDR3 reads CSARHSGGTGELFF. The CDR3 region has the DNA TGCAGTGCTAGACATAGCGGGGGCACCGGGGAGCTGTTTTTT.

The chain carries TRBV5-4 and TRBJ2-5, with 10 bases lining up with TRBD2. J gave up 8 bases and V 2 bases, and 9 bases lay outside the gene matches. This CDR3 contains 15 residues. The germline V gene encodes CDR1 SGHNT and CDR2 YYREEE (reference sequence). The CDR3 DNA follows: TGTGCCAGCAGCTTTGGGGGAGCGGGAGGGAAAACCCAGTACTTC. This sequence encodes CASSFGGAGGKTQYF. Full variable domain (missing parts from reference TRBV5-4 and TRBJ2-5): ETGVTQSPTHLIKTRGQQVTLRCSSQSGHNTVSWYQQALGQGPQFIFQYYREEENGRGNFPPRFSGLQFPNYSSELNVNALELDDSALYLCASSFGGAGGKTQYFGPGTRLLVL.

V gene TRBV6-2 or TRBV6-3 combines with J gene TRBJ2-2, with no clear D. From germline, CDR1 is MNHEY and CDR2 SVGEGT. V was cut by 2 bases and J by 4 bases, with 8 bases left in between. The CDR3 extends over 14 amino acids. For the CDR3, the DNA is TGTGCCAGCAGTTACCCTATTCTCACCGGGGAGCTGTTTTTT. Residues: CASSYPILTGELFF.

The CDR3 nucleotides read TGTGCCAGCAGTTACTTCGGGGGGACAGGGGGCTTCACCGGGGAGCTGTTTTTT. The encoded protein is CASSYFGGTGGFTGELFF. This rearrangement joins TRBV6-5 to TRBJ2-2, with 12 bases matching TRBD1. Per the germline V gene, CDR1 is MNHEY and CDR2 is SVGAGI. This CDR3 has 18 amino acids. The V and J ends lost 1 base and 4 bases, in that order; junction bases with no gene match: 7.

In nucleotides, the CDR3 is TGTGCCAGCAGCCCCTGGGCGGTGAGCTCTGGGGCCAACGTCCTGACTTTC. As protein: CASSPWAVSSGANVLTF. The chain is built from TRBV6-5 and TRBJ2-6; unclear D gene. This CDR3 is built from 17 residues. CDR1 and CDR2 from the germline V gene are MNHEY and SVGAGI. Deletions cut 6 bases from V and 0 bases from J, with 15 bases between.

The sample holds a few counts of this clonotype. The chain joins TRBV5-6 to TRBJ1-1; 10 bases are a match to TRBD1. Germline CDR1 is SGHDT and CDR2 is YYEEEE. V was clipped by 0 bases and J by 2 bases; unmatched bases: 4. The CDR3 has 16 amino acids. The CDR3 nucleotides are TGTGCCAGCAGCTTGGGCGACAGGGGGCGAAACACTGAAGCTTTCTTT. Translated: CASSLGDRGRNTEAFF.

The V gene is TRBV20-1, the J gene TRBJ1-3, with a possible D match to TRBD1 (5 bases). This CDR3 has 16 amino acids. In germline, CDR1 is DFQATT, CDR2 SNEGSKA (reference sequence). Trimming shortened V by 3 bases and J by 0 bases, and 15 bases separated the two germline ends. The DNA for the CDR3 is TGCAGTGCTAGGCCCAGACCAGGGAGCTCTGGAAACACCATATATTTT. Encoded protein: CSARPRPGSSGNTIYF.

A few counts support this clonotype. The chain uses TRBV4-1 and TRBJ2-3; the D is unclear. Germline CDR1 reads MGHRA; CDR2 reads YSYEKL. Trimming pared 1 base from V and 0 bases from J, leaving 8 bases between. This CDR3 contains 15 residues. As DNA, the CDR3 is TGCGCCAGCAGCCAAGGCGTGACTAGCACAGATACGCAGTATTTT. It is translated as CASSQGVTSTDTQYF.

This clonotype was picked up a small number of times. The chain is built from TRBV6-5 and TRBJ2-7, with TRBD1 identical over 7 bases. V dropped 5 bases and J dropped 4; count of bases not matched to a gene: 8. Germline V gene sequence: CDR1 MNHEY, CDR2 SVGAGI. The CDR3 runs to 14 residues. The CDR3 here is CASSPRQGRYEQYF. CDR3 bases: TGTGCCAGCAGTCCCCGACAGGGTCGGTACGAGCAGTACTTC.

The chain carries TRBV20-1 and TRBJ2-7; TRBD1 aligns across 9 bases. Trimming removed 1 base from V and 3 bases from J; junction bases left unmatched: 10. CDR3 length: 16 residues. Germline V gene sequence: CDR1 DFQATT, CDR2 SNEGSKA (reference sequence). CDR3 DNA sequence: TGCAGTGCTAGAGCACCCCCGGGACAGGGTGTCTACGAGCAGTACTTC. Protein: CSARAPPGQGVYEQYF.

CDR3 residues: CASSFPPSRTPNYEQYF. The CDR3 region has the DNA TGTGCCAGCAGTTTTCCCCCGTCTAGAACTCCGAACTACGAGCAGTACTTC. V and J are TRBV28 and TRBJ2-7; D remains unclear. CDR1 and CDR2 (germline): MDHEN, SYDVKM. Trimming left V 3 bases short and J 3 bases short, with 21 bases between. The CDR3 has 17 amino acids. The entire variable domain, with the rest obtained from reference TRBV28 and TRBJ2-7, is as follows: DVKVTQSSRYLVKRTGEKVFLECVQDMDHENMFWYRQDPGLGLRLIYFSYDVKMKEKGDIPEGYSVSREKKERFSLILESASTNQTSMYLCASSFPPSRTPNYEQYFGPGTRLTVT.

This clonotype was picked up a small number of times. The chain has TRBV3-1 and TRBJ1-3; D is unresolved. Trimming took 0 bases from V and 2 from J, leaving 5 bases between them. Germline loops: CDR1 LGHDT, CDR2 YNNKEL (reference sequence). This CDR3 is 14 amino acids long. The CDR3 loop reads CASSQDLPGNTIYF. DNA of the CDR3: TGTGCCAGCAGCCAAGATCTGCCTGGAAACACCATATATTTT. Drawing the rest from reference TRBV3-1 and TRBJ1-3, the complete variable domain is DTAVSQTPKYLVTQMGNDKSIKCEQNLGHDTMYWYKQDSKKFLKIMFSYNNKELIINETVPNRFSPKSPDKAHLNLHINSLELGDSAVYFCASSQDLPGNTIYFGEGSWLTVV.

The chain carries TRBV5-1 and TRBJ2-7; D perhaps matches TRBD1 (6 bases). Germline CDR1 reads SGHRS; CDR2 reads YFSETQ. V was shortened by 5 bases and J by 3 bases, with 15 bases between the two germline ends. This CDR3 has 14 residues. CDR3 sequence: CASRMDRAYYEQYF. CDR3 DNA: TGCGCCAGCAGGATGGACAGAGCTTACTACGAGCAGTACTTC.

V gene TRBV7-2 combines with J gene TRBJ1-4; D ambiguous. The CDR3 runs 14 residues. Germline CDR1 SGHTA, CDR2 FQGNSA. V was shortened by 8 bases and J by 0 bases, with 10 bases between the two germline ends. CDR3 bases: TGTGCCAGCCAATACAGTTCAACTAATGAAAAACTGTTTTTT. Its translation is CASQYSSTNEKLFF.

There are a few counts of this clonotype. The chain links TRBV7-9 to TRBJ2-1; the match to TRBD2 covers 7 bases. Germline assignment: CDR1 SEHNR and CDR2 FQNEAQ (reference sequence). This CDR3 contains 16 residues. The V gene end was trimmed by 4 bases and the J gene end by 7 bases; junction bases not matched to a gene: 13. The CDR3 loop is CASSSPGRLGRNEQFF. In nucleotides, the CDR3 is TGTGCCAGCAGCTCCCCCGGCAGGCTCGGGAGGAATGAGCAGTTCTTC.

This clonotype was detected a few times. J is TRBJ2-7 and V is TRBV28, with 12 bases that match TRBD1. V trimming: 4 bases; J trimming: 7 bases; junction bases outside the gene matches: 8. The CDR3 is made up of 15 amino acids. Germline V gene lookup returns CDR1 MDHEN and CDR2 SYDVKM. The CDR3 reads CASSSLGTGGREQYF. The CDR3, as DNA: TGTGCCAGCAGTTCCTTAGGGACAGGGGGCAGGGAGCAGTACTTC. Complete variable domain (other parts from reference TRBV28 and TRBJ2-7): DVKVTQSSRYLVKRTGEKVFLECVQDMDHENMFWYRQDPGLGLRLIYFSYDVKMKEKGDIPEGYSVSREKKERFSLILESASTNQTSMYLCASSSLGTGGREQYFGPGTRLTVT.

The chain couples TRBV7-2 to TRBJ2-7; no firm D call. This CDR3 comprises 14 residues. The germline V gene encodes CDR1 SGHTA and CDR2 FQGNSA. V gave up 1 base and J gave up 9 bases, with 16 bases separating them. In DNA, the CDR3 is TGTGCCAGCAGCTTAGGGACGGTCCTGGGGTGGCAGTACTTC. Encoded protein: CASSLGTVLGWQYF. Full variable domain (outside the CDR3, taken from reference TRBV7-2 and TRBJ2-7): GAGVSQSPSNKVTEKGKDVELRCDPISGHTALYWYRQSLGQGLEFLIYFQGNSAPDKSGLPSDRFSAERTGGSVSTLTIQRTQQEDSAVYLCASSLGTVLGWQYFGPGTRLTVT.

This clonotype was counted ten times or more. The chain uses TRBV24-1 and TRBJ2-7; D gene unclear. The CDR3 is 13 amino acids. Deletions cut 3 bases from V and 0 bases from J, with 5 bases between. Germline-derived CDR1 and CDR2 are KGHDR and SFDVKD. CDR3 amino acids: CATSDGVSYEQYF. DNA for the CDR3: TGTGCCACCAGTGATGGGGTCTCCTACGAGCAGTACTTC.